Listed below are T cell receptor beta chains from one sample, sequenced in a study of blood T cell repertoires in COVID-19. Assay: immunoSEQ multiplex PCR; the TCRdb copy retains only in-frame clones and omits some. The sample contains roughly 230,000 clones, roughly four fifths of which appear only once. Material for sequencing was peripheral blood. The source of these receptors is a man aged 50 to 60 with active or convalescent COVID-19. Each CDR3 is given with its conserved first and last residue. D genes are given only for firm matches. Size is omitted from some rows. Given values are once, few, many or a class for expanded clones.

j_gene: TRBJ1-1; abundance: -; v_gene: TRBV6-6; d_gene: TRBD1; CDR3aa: CASSRPRGQGRTEAFF; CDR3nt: TGTGCCAGCAGTCGACCTCGCGGACAGGGTCGGACTGAAGCTTTCTTT
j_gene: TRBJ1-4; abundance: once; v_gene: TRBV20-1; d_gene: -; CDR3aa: CSAWGGWELFF; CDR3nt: TGCAGTGCTTGGGGGGGGTGGGAACTGTTTTTT
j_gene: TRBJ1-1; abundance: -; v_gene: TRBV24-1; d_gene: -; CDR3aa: CATSDPGSGDTEAFF; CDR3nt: TGTGCCACCAGTGACCCCGGGTCAGGGGACACTGAAGCTTTCTTT
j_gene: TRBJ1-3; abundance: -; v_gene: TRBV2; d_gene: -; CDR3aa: CASSDRASSSGNTIYF; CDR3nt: TGTGCCAGCAGTGACAGGGCCTCGAGCTCTGGAAACACCATATATTTT
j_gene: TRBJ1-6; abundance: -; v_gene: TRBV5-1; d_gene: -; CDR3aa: CASSLGGRGNSPLHF; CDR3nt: TGCGCCAGCAGCTTGGGGGGCAGGGGAAATTCACCCCTCCACTTT
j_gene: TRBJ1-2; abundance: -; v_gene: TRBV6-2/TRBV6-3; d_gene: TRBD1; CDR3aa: CASSYGQDLYGYTF; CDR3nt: TGTGCCAGCAGTTACGGACAGGACCTCTATGGCTACACCTTC
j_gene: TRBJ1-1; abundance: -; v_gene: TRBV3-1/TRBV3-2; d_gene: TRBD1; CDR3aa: CASSRDRGTEAFF; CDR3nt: TGTGCCAGCAGCCGGGACAGAGGCACTGAAGCTTTCTTT
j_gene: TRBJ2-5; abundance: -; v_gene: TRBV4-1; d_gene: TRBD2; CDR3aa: CASSQSMGGRETQYF; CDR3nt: TGCGCCAGCAGCCAGAGTATGGGGGGGAGAGAGACCCAGTACTTC
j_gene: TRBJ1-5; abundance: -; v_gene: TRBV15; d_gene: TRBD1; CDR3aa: CATSREQDRGRGNQPQHF; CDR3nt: TGTGCCACCAGCAGAGAACAGGACAGGGGTCGGGGCAATCAGCCCCAGCATTTT
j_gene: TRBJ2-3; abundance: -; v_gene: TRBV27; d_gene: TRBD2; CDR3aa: CASSRTSGVGGGTQYF; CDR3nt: TGTGCCAGCAGTAGGACTAGCGGGGTTGGAGGAGGTACGCAGTATTTT
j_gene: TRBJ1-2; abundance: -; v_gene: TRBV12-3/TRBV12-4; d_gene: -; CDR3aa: CASSLDSERGYTF; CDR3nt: TGTGCCAGCAGTTTGGACAGCGAAAGGGGCTACACCTTC
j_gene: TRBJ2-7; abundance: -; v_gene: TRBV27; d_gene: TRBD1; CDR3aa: CASSNPGQGLEQYF; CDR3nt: TGTGCCAGCAGTAACCCGGGACAGGGATTGGAGCAGTACTTC
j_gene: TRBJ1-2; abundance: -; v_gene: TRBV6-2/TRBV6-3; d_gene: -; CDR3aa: CASSYADRYGYTF; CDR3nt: TGTGCCAGCAGTTACGCTGACAGATATGGCTACACCTTC
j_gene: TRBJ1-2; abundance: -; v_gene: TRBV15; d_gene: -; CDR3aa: CATSSVRTEAYGYTF; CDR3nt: TGTGCCACCAGTTCAGTCCGGACAGAAGCCTATGGCTACACCTTC
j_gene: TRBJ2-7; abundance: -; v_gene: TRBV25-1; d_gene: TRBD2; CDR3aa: CASLPPGLGSHEQYF; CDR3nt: TGTGCCAGCCTCCCCCCGGGACTAGGGTCCCACGAGCAGTACTTC
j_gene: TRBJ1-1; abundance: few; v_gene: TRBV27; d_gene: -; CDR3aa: CASRLGTPNTEAFF; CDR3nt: TGTGCCAGCAGGCTTGGGACACCGAACACTGAAGCTTTCTTT
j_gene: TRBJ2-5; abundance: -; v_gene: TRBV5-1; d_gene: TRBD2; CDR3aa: CASSLALAGGAETQYF; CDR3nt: TGCGCCAGCAGCCTGGCTCTAGCGGGGGGTGCAGAGACCCAGTACTTC
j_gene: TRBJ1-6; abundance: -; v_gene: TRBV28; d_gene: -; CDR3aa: CASSNRVTNSPLHF; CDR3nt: TGTGCCAGCAGTAACCGGGTGACGAATTCACCCCTCCACTTT
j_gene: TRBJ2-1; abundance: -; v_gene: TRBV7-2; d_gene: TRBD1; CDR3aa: CASSSGGAGDNEQFF; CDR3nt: TGTGCCAGCAGCTCAGGGGGCGCGGGTGACAATGAGCAGTTCTTC
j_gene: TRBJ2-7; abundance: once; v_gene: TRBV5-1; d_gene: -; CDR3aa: CASSLGGTLSYEQYF; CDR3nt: TGCGCCAGCAGCTTGGGAGGGACTCTGTCCTACGAGCAGTACTTC
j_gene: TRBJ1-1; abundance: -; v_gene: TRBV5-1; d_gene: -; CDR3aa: CASSLVGGKNTEAFF; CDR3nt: TGCGCCAGCAGCTTGGTTGGCGGTAAGAACACTGAAGCTTTCTTT
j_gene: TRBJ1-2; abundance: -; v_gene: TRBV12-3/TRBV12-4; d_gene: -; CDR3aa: CASSLFGGMVF; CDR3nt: TGTGCCAGCAGTTTATTTGGGGGGATGGTCTTC
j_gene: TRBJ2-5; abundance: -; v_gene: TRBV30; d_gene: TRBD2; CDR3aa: CAWRSRGGLRQETQYF; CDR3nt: TGTGCCTGGAGGTCGCGGGGGGGACTTCGGCAAGAGACCCAGTACTTC
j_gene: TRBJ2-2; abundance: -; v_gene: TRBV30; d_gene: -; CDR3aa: CAWSVGAAGELFF; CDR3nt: TGTGCCTGGAGTGTCGGAGCCGCCGGGGAGCTGTTTTTT
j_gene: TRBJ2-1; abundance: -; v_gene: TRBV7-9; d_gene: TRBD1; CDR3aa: CASNILRGGSYNEQFF; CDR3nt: TGTGCCAGCAACATACTCCGAGGGGGCAGCTACAATGAGCAGTTCTTC
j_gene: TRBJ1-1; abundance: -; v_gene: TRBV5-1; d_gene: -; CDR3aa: CASSLNGGDTEAFF; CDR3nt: TGCGCCAGCAGCTTGAACGGGGGAGACACTGAAGCTTTCTTT
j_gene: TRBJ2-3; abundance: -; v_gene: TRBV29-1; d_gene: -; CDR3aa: CSVVRTPSTDTQYF; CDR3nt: TGCAGCGTTGTGAGGACACCAAGCACAGATACGCAGTATTTT
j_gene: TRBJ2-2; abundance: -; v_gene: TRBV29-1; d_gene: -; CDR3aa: CSVGRGNTGELFF; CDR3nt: TGCAGCGTTGGACGGGGTAACACCGGGGAGCTGTTTTTT
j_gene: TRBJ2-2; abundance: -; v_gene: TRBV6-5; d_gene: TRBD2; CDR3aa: CAVKAGEGTGELFF; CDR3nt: TGTGCCGTTAAAGCGGGGGAGGGCACCGGGGAGCTGTTTTTT
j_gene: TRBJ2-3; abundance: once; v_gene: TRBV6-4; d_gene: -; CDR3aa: CASSEAASTDTQYF; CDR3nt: TGTGCCAGCAGTGAAGCCGCTAGCACAGATACGCAGTATTTT
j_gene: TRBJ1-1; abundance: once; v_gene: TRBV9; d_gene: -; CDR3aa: CASSDARDGDDTEAFF; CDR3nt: TGTGCCAGCAGCGACGCCCGGGATGGGGATGACACTGAAGCTTTCTTT
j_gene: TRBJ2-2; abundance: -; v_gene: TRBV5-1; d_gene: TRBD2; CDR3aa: CASSGRSGRGTGELFF; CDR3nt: TGCGCCAGCAGCGGACGGAGCGGGAGGGGGACCGGGGAGCTGTTTTTT
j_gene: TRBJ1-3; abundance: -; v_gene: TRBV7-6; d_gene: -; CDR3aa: CASSPITGPTPKYSGNTIYF; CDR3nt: TGTGCCAGCAGCCCGATAACAGGGCCTACCCCCAAATACTCTGGAAACACCATATATTTT
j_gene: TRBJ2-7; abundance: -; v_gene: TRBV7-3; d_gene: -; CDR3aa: CASSLIPGGSGEQYF; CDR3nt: TGTGCCAGCAGCTTAATCCCAGGAGGGTCGGGCGAGCAGTACTTC
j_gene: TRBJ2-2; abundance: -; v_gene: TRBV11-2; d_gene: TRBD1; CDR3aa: CASSVDRGNTGELFF; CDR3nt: TGTGCCAGCAGCGTGGACAGGGGAAACACCGGGGAGCTGTTTTTT
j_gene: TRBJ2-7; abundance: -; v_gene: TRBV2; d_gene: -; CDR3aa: CASSVSGTSYTYEQYF; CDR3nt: TGTGCCAGCAGTGTCTCCGGGACTTCCTATACCTACGAGCAGTACTTC
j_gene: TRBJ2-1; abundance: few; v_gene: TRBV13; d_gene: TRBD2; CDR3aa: CASSTPGLALEQFF; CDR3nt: TGTGCCAGCAGCACTCCGGGACTAGCACTTGAGCAGTTCTTC
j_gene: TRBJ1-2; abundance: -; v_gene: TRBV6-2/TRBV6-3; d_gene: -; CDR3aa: CASSYRLNYGYTF; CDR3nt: TGTGCCAGCAGTTACCGACTAAACTATGGCTACACCTTC
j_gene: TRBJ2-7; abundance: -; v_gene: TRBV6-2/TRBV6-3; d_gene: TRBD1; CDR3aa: CASSRDRELGEQYF; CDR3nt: TGTGCCAGCAGCAGGGACAGGGAGCTTGGGGAGCAGTACTTC
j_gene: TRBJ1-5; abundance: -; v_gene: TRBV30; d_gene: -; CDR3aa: CAWSFRQNDQPQHF; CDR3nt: TGTGCCTGGAGTTTCAGACAGAATGATCAGCCCCAGCATTTT